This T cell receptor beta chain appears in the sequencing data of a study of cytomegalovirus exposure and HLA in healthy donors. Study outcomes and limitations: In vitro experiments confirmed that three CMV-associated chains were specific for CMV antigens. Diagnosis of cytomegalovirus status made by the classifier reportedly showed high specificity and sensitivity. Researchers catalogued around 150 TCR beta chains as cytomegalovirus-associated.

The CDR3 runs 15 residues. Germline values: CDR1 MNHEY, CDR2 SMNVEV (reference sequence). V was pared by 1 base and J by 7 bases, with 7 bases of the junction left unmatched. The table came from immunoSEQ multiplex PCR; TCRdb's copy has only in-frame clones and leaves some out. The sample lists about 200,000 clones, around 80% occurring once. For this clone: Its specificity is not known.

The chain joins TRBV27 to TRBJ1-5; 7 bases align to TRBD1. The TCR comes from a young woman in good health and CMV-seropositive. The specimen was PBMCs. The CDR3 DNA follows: TGTGCCAGCAGTTTATTCGGGCAACAGGGGCAGCCCCAGCATTTT. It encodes CASSLFGQQGQPQHF.